Presented here are 15 T cell receptor beta chains from one specimen sequenced in a study of vaccination and CD4 T cells after COVID-19. As for time point: late sampling 161 to 241 days after vaccination in a few convalescent patients. Each CDR3 protein gets one entry after TCRdb re-called the PCR reads with MiXCR. In the table there are about 39,000 distinct CDR3 sequences, approximately 40% of which are singletons. The input for sequencing was CD4+ T cells from blood, taken about 7 months after SARS-CoV-2 vaccination. These receptors were obtained from a human donor who had recovered from COVID-19.

The chain has TRBV20-1 and TRBJ2-1; 7 nucleotides match TRBD2. Germline V gene data show CDR1 as DFQATT and CDR2 as SNEGSKA (reference sequence). V lost 1 base to trimming and J lost 7 bases; unmatched junction nucleotides: 16. The CDR3 has 17 amino acids. CDR3 in amino acids: CSARVIIAGVHGNEQFF. In DNA form, the CDR3 reads TGCAGTGCTAGAGTCATCATCGCGGGAGTACATGGGAATGAGCAGTTCTTC.

The sample holds a few counts of this clonotype. This chain links TRBV7-9 with TRBJ2-5, with 8 nucleotides matching TRBD1. CDR3 length: 17 amino acids. Germline CDR1 and CDR2: SEHNR and FQNEAQ (reference sequence). Germline trimming cut 3 bases from V and 0 bases from J; bases unmatched to any gene: 9. The CDR3 region has the DNA TGTGCCAGCAGCTTTGGAGGACAGGGAAGGCACCAAGAGACCCAGTACTTC. Amino acid sequence: CASSFGGQGRHQETQYF.

In this sample, this clonotype turned up a few times. The genes are TRBV28 and TRBJ2-7; D uncertain. Trimming took off 6 bases at V and 6 bases at J, with 9 bases between the two ends. CDR1 MDHEN and CDR2 SYDVKM come from the germline V gene. The CDR3 has 11 amino acids. CDR3 coding DNA: TGTGCCAGCAGGCGGCTTAGCGAGCAGTACTTC. Its translation: CASRRLSEQYF.

The table lists this clonotype with a few counts. The rearrangement links TRBV20-1 to TRBJ2-1, with 10 bases that match TRBD2. Losses at the gene ends were 2 bases for V and 6 bases for J; bases not matched to a gene: 1. The V gene's germline CDR1 is DFQATT and CDR2 SNEGSKA (reference sequence). This CDR3 comprises 13 residues. In nucleotides, the CDR3 is TGCAGTGCTAGACTAGCGGGGGCCAATGAGCAGTTCTTC. It codes for CSARLAGANEQFF.

This clonotype was detected a few times. This sequence joins TRBV7-2 and TRBJ2-2; D uncertain. Trimming removed 1 base at V and 7 bases at J, with 10 bases between. The CDR3 sequence is 14 residues long. Looked up from germline, CDR1 is SGHTA and CDR2 is FQGNSA. The CDR3 is CASSLVGFHGELFF. The CDR3 DNA reads as TGTGCCAGCAGCTTAGTGGGTTTTCACGGGGAGCTGTTTTTT.

The chain links TRBV6-1 to TRBJ1-6; no firm D call. Germline V gene data show CDR1 as MNHNS and CDR2 as SASEGT. CDR3 length: 12 amino acids. Trimming removed 4 bases at V and 6 bases at J, with 4 bases between. DNA for the CDR3: TGTGCCAGCAGTGTAGGTAATTCACCCCTCCACTTT. This gives the protein CASSVGNSPLHF.

This clonotype was detected once. The chain has TRBV2 and TRBJ2-1; D unresolved. Trimming removed 7 bases from V and 4 bases from J, with 5 bases in between. CDR3 length equals 11 residues. Germline V gene data show CDR1 as SNHLY and CDR2 as FYNNEI. The CDR3: CASTPYNEQFF. The CDR3 region has the DNA TGTGCCAGCACACCTTACAATGAGCAGTTCTTC.

The rearrangement joins TRBV11-2 to TRBJ2-7; 8 bases map to TRBD1. This CDR3 region has 16 residues. The germline CDR1 and CDR2 sequences are SGHAT and FQNNGV. The V and J ends lost 5 bases and 1 base, in that order; junction bases with no gene match: 10. The CDR3 region has the DNA TGTGCCAGCAGCCCCCGGACAGGGATTGGGTCCTACGAGCAGTACTTC. Translation: CASSPRTGIGSYEQYF.

In this sample, this clonotype turned up a few times. The rearrangement links TRBV20-1 to TRBJ2-3, with 7 positions matching TRBD1. The CDR3 totals 14 residues. V was pared by 2 bases and J by 2 bases, with 4 bases of the junction left unmatched. Germline V gene lookup returns CDR1 DFQATT and CDR2 SNEGSKA (reference sequence). This chain's CDR3 is CSARPGQNTDTQYF. For the CDR3, the DNA is TGCAGTGCTAGACCGGGACAGAACACAGATACGCAGTATTTT.

This clonotype has just a few counts. The V gene is TRBV7-6, the J gene TRBJ2-3; D uncertain. The CDR3 sequence is 16 residues long. Trimming took off 0 bases at V and 6 bases at J, with 16 bases between the two ends. The germline V gene encodes CDR1 SGHVS and CDR2 FNYEAQ. The CDR3 DNA reads TGTGCCAGCAGCTTAGCGGGGAACCCCCCAGCCGATACGCAGTATTTT. Translated, it gives CASSLAGNPPADTQYF.

A few counts support this clonotype. This chain links TRBV6-4 with TRBJ1-5; unclear D gene. The V end lost 5 bases, the J end lost 5 bases, and 16 bases lay between the germline ends. The CDR3 consists of 15 residues. Per the germline V gene, CDR1 is MRHNA and CDR2 is SNTAGT. CDR3 in amino acids: CASSSLSCLDQPQHF. The CDR3 DNA follows: TGTGCCAGCAGTTCGTTAAGTTGTTTGGATCAGCCCCAGCATTTT.

This chain joins TRBV7-3 and TRBJ2-7, with D tentatively TRBD1 (5 bases). Trimming pared 5 bases from V and 2 bases from J, leaving 16 bases between. From germline, CDR1 is SGHTA and CDR2 FQGTGA. CDR3 size: 15 residues. CDR3 nucleotide sequence: TGTGCCAGCAGCATAGGGCAGGGTTTTCCCTACGAGCAGTACTTC. Translated: CASSIGQGFPYEQYF.

This clonotype was picked up a small number of times. The chain joins TRBV27 to TRBJ1-1, with a tentative D call TRBD1 (5 bases). The CDR3 covers 15 residues. V shed 0 bases and J shed 4 bases, with 12 bases lying between them. Germline-derived CDR1 and CDR2 are MNHEY and SMNVEV (reference sequence). CDR3 loop: CASSLSGAPSTEAFF. CDR3 nucleotides: TGTGCCAGCAGTTTATCAGGGGCCCCGAGCACTGAAGCTTTCTTT.

This clonotype was picked up a small number of times. This rearrangement joins TRBV20-1 to TRBJ2-1; D not certain. The germline V gene encodes CDR1 DFQATT and CDR2 SNEGSKA (reference sequence). This CDR3 is 15 amino acids long. V lost 8 bases to trimming and J lost 5 bases, with 22 bases between them. The CDR3 DNA reads TGCAGTCCCACCCCGGGCCCTATCTTAGACAATGAGCAGTTCTTC. As protein: CSPTPGPILDNEQFF.

The gene calls are TRBV20-1 and TRBJ1-1, with D tentatively TRBD1 (5 bases). V was pared by 0 bases and J by 1 base, with 12 bases between. From germline, CDR1 is DFQATT and CDR2 SNEGSKA (reference sequence). CDR3 length: 15 residues. Here the CDR3 reads CSARDLGQGNTEAFF. The CDR3 DNA sequence: TGCAGTGCTAGAGATTTGGGCCAGGGGAACACTGAAGCTTTCTTT.